The 30 T cell receptor beta chains in this list originate from one sample, sequenced in a study of T cell repertoires in cytomegalovirus infection. TCRdb passed the reads through MiXCR, listing each CDR3 protein once. In the table there are about 890,000 distinct CDR3 sequences, roughly 31% of which are singletons. What these receptors recognize is not known. Sequenced here: cultured CD8+ T cells from PBMCs, sampled from culture after CMV antigen stimulation. These receptors came from a human donor in good health (CMV status not recorded). Some clones in this sample may be carry-over from other donors' samples.

The J gene is TRBJ2-1, the V gene TRBV10-3; D remains unclear. Trimming cost V 6 bases and J 1 base, with 10 bases left between them. The CDR3 spans 14 residues. Germline CDR1 ENHRY, CDR2 SYGVKD. The CDR3 sequence is CAISRDGSYNEQFF. The CDR3 DNA sequence: TGTGCCATCAGCCGAGACGGGTCCTACAATGAGCAGTTCTTC.

This clonotype has only a few counts. The CDR3 DNA is TGTGCCAGCAGCTCCTGGACAGGGGGCGACTATGGCTACACCTTC. Its translation: CASSSWTGGDYGYTF. The chain combines TRBV7-9 with TRBJ1-2; 11 nucleotides match TRBD1. The CDR3 has 15 residues. Germline V gene lookup returns CDR1 SEHNR and CDR2 FQNEAQ (reference sequence). Trimming at V came to 4 bases and at J to 3 bases, leaving 4 bases not matched to a gene.

The sample holds many counts of this clonotype. The CDR3, as DNA: TGTGCCAGCAGTTCCCGGACAGGGTACTATGGCTACACCTTC. Protein product: CASSSRTGYYGYTF. V usage is TRBV27 and J usage is TRBJ1-2, with TRBD1 matching 8 bases. V shed 4 bases and J 3 bases; nucleotides not matched to a gene: 4. The CDR3 runs to 14 residues. Germline V lookup: CDR1 MNHEY, CDR2 SMNVEV (reference sequence).

This clonotype was counted many times. V gene TRBV27 combines with J gene TRBJ2-3; D uncertain. CDR1 is MNHEY and CDR2 is SMNVEV in the germline V gene (reference sequence). V dropped 6 bases and J dropped 3 bases, with 10 bases sitting between them. CDR3 length: 13 amino acids. CDR3 amino acids: CASSFIGTDTQYF. CDR3 sequence (DNA): TGTGCCAGCAGCTTCATAGGGACAGATACGCAGTATTTT.

The chain carries TRBV11-2 and TRBJ2-2; 14 nucleotides match TRBD2. CDR1 is SGHAT and CDR2 is FQNNGV in the germline V gene. The CDR3 runs 18 residues. Trimming took 4 bases from V and 3 from J; bases not matched to a gene: 7. The CDR3 nucleotides are TGTGCCAGCAGCTCGTGGACTAGCGGGGGGCCCGACACCGGGGAGCTGTTTTTT. It yields the protein CASSSWTSGGPDTGELFF.

This clonotype was seen only a few times. The chain carries TRBV5-4 and TRBJ2-3, with 8 bases that match TRBD2. CDR1 SGHNT and CDR2 YYREEE come from the germline V gene (reference sequence). Trimming removed 1 base from V and 2 bases from J; junction bases left unmatched: 3. The CDR3 sequence is 15 residues long. Here the CDR3 DNA reads TGTGCCAGCAGCTTGAAGCGGGAGAACACAGATACGCAGTATTTT. Its translation: CASSLKRENTDTQYF.

V is TRBV27 and J is TRBJ1-2; D not resolved. Trimming left V 5 bases short and J 5 bases short, with 12 bases between. Germline-derived CDR1 and CDR2 are MNHEY and SMNVEV (reference sequence). This CDR3 is built from 13 residues. The DNA of the CDR3 is TGTGCCAGCAGTCCAACCACGGGTTATGGCTACACCTTC. Translated, it gives CASSPTTGYGYTF.

This chain links TRBV7-3 with TRBJ2-1; D is unresolved. V lost 5 bases, J lost 6 bases, and 11 bases lay in between. The CDR3 is 13 amino acids. Per germline, CDR1 SGHTA and CDR2 FQGTGA. The CDR3 DNA reads as TGTGCCAGCAGCCCCGACTCGGCCAATGAGCAGTTCTTC. Translated: CASSPDSANEQFF. The complete variable domain, with remaining parts taken from reference TRBV7-3 and TRBJ2-1, reads GAGVSQTPSNKVTEKGKYVELRCDPISGHTALYWYRQSLGQGPEFLIYFQGTGAADDSGLPNDRFFAVRPEGSVSTLKIQRTERGDSAVYLCASSPDSANEQFFGPGTRLTVL.

This clonotype occurred many times. The chain employs TRBV20-1 and TRBJ1-5; D is uncertain. Germline CDR1 reads DFQATT; CDR2 reads SNEGSKA (reference sequence). V dropped 3 bases and J dropped 3 bases, with 9 bases sitting between them. This CDR3 comprises 13 residues. The DNA of the CDR3 is TGCAGTGCTAGTTGGGAGGACAATCAGCCCCAGCATTTT. It specifies CSASWEDNQPQHF.

This clonotype was counted a few times. The chain recombines TRBV29-1 with TRBJ1-2; 9 positions match TRBD1. The CDR3 runs to 12 residues. Trimming cost V 5 bases and J 3 bases; bases outside gene matches: 1. Germline V gene sequence: CDR1 SQVTM, CDR2 ANQGSEA. CDR3 bases: TGCAGCGTTCGGACAGGGGACTATGGCTACACCTTC. Residues: CSVRTGDYGYTF.

The V call is TRBV12-3 or TRBV12-4, the J call TRBJ2-2; TRBD1 agrees at 8 bases. The CDR3 covers 18 residues. The junction had 12 bases not matched to a gene; V was cut back by 6 bases and J by 0 bases. CDR3 residues: CASSLGPWGQANTGELFF. CDR3 bases: TGTGCCAGCAGCTTGGGACCCTGGGGACAGGCGAACACCGGGGAGCTGTTTTTT.

There are a few counts of this clonotype. The genes are TRBV27 and TRBJ2-5; 8 bases fit TRBD1. The CDR3 totals 16 residues. CDR1 is MNHEY and CDR2 is SMNVEV in the germline V gene (reference sequence). Trimming took 3 bases from V and 5 from J; bases not matched to a gene: 11. The CDR3 DNA follows: TGTGCCAGCAGTTTCAGGGGGCTAATCAAACGGGAGACCCAGTACTTC. Protein: CASSFRGLIKRETQYF.

The table lists this clonotype with a few counts. The gene calls are TRBV6-6 and TRBJ2-3, with a weak D call TRBD2 (6 bases). CDR1 is MNHNY and CDR2 is SVGAGI in the germline V gene (reference sequence). The CDR3 covers 14 residues. The V and J ends lost 8 bases and 0 bases respectively, with 12 bases between them. The CDR3 protein is CASWRDLSTDTQYF. CDR3 in DNA: TGTGCCAGCTGGCGGGACCTTAGCACAGATACGCAGTATTTT.

Of note for this clonotype: This may come from a read error, since a much larger clone is one base off. The rearrangement joins TRBV7-9 to TRBJ1-1; no firm D call. The CDR3 contains 13 residues. Germline loops: CDR1 SEHNR, CDR2 FQNEAQ (reference sequence). Trimming took off 1 base at V and 5 bases at J, with 8 bases between the two ends. CDR3 nucleotides: TGTGCCAGCAGCTTAGTGGGGTGGACTGAAGCTTTCTTT. It is translated as CASSLVGWTEAFF.

Only a few counts were recorded for this clonotype. This sequence joins TRBV4-2 and TRBJ2-1; 13 positions agree with TRBD2. After removal of 4 bases from V and 2 bases from J, the junction contained 2 bases not matched to a gene. The CDR3 has 16 amino acids. Germline CDR1 reads LGHNA; CDR2 reads YNFKEQ. CDR3: CASSPTSGGTYNEQFF. Here the CDR3 DNA reads TGTGCCAGCAGCCCGACTAGCGGGGGGACCTACAATGAGCAGTTCTTC.

This clonotype was seen a few times. This chain joins TRBV6-5 and TRBJ2-3, with D possibly matching TRBD1 (5 bases). This CDR3 contains 15 residues. The germline gives CDR1 MNHEY, CDR2 SVGAGI. The V and J ends lost 5 bases and 2 bases respectively, with 14 bases between them. The CDR3 DNA sequence: TGTGCCAGCAGTATTCAGGGCGCGTTCACAGATACGCAGTATTTT. Protein sequence: CASSIQGAFTDTQYF.

The genes are TRBV20-1 and TRBJ2-2; TRBD2 matches 12 bases. V trimming: 4 bases; J trimming: 5 bases; junction bases outside the gene matches: 20. This CDR3 comprises 20 residues. Germline assignment: CDR1 DFQATT and CDR2 SNEGSKA (reference sequence). The CDR3 reads CSAIRSSKTRLAGGTGELFF. The CDR3 nucleotides are TGCAGTGCTATCCGGTCTAGCAAAACTAGGCTAGCGGGGGGGACCGGGGAGCTGTTTTTT.

This sequence joins TRBV28 and TRBJ1-5, with a weak D call TRBD1 (5 bases). The germline CDR1 and CDR2 sequences are MDHEN and SYDVKM. V was cut by 5 bases and J by 11 bases, with 19 bases left in between. CDR3 length: 14 amino acids. The CDR3 reads CASSARGKTQSQHF. The CDR3 DNA is TGTGCCAGCAGTGCTAGGGGTAAGACACAGTCCCAGCATTTT.

The chain carries TRBV6-2 or TRBV6-3 and TRBJ2-7; TRBD2 matches at 9 bases. The CDR3 consists of 15 residues. The V segment lost 6 bases and the J segment 8 bases; nucleotides outside the gene matches: 14. CDR1 is MNHEY and CDR2 is SVGEGT in the germline V gene. In DNA form, the CDR3 reads TGTGCCAGCAGCTCCTTAGCGGGGGCCCTTCCCAAGCAGTACGTC. Translation: CASSSLAGALPKQYV.

This sequence joins TRBV6-6 and TRBJ2-5, with no clear D. The V gene lost 6 bases and the J gene lost 5 bases, with 16 bases spanning the gap. This CDR3 comprises 14 residues. In germline, CDR1 is MNHNY, CDR2 SVGAGI (reference sequence). The CDR3 region is CASSPSPIGETQYF. In DNA form, the CDR3 reads TGTGCCAGCAGCCCTTCCCCCATTGGGGAGACCCAGTACTTC.

This clonotype appeared a few times. J is TRBJ2-3 and V is TRBV27; TRBD2 is a possible D gene (6 bases). CDR3 length: 15 residues. Germline values: CDR1 MNHEY, CDR2 SMNVEV (reference sequence). V was cut by 6 bases and J by 2 bases, with 15 bases left in between. The CDR3 DNA reads as TGTGCCAGCAGATTCCGTTGGGGGGACACAGATACGCAGTATTTT. This sequence encodes CASRFRWGDTDTQYF.

This clonotype was counted between two and nine times. This chain joins TRBV6-5 and TRBJ2-3; perhaps TRBD1 as D (5 bases). The CDR3 has 13 amino acids. The germline V gene encodes CDR1 MNHEY and CDR2 SVGAGI. Trimming took 4 bases from V and 10 from J, leaving 15 bases between them. CDR3 bases: TGTGCCAGCAGTTTCGCAGGGCCCAATGCGCAGTATTTT. Translated: CASSFAGPNAQYF.

V is TRBV11-3 and J is TRBJ2-7, with D unresolved. Germline V CDR1 and CDR2: SGHNT, YENEEA. V shed 1 base and J shed 0 bases, with 13 bases lying between them. This CDR3 contains 16 residues. In DNA, the CDR3 is TGTGCCAGCAGCTTAGTACCGGCAGCCAGCTCCTACGAGCAGTACGTC. This gives the protein CASSLVPAASSYEQYV.

This clonotype was found a few times. V gene TRBV7-9 combines with J gene TRBJ1-1; unclear D gene. CDR3 size: 14 residues. CDR1 is SEHNR, CDR2 FQNEAQ, per germline (reference sequence). V was clipped by 5 bases and J by 3 bases, with 13 bases between them. The CDR3 DNA reads as TGTGCCAGCAGCCCCAGTGAGGCGGACACTGAAGCTTTCTTT. Translation gives CASSPSEADTEAFF.

This clonotype appeared a few times. V gene TRBV6-2 or TRBV6-3 combines with J gene TRBJ1-1; D is possibly TRBD1 (6 bases). The CDR3 has 13 amino acids. Germline loops: CDR1 MNHEY, CDR2 SVGEGT. The V and J ends lost 2 bases and 8 bases respectively, with 12 bases between them. This CDR3 reads CASSYTGFSEAFF. The CDR3 DNA sequence: TGTGCCAGCAGTTACACAGGGTTTTCGGAAGCTTTCTTT.

The V gene is TRBV12-3 or TRBV12-4, the J gene TRBJ2-1; TRBD2 matches at 13 bases. The CDR3 is 16 residues long. V gave up 8 bases and J gave up 5 bases; unmatched junction bases: 9. The CDR3 reads CASGHPGLAGDNEQFF. CDR3 in DNA: TGTGCCAGCGGACATCCAGGACTAGCGGGGGACAATGAGCAGTTCTTC.

This clonotype has ten or more counts. This chain connects TRBV12-3 or TRBV12-4 to TRBJ1-1; perhaps TRBD1 as D (6 bases). Trimming removed 6 bases at V and 5 bases at J, with 10 bases between. The CDR3 extends over 12 amino acids. The CDR3 nucleotides read TGTGCCAGCAGACAGGGCCAGACTGAAGCTTTCTTT. It is translated as CASRQGQTEAFF.

The V and J genes are TRBV6-2 or TRBV6-3 and TRBJ2-7; the D gene is possibly TRBD2 (5 bases). This CDR3 contains 14 residues. Germline CDR1 reads MNHEY; CDR2 reads SVGEGT. Trimming took 6 bases from V and 3 from J, leaving 15 bases between them. CDR3 nucleotides: TGTGCCAGCAGGATCGCGTCGGGGTACTACGAGCAGTACGTC. Amino acid sequence: CASRIASGYYEQYV.

This clonotype was detected a few times. The V call is TRBV6-1, the J call TRBJ2-1, with D perhaps TRBD1 or TRBD2 (5 bases each). This CDR3 comprises 12 residues. Germline CDR1 and CDR2: MNHNS and SASEGT. V lost 4 bases and J lost 9, with 10 bases in between. In DNA, the CDR3 is TGTGCCAGCAGTGGAGGGGTAGCTGAGCAGTTCTTC. This sequence encodes CASSGGVAEQFF.

This clonotype was seen more than once but under ten times. The chain has TRBV7-9 and TRBJ1-1; D is uncertain. The length of the CDR3 is 18 residues. V dropped 2 bases and J dropped 1 base, with 20 bases sitting between them. Per the germline V gene, CDR1 is SEHNR and CDR2 is FQNEAQ (reference sequence). CDR3 region: CASSLFYGLPRRNTEAFF. The CDR3 DNA is TGTGCCAGCAGCTTATTTTACGGGCTCCCCCGTCGGAACACTGAAGCTTTCTTT.